The sequence of this T cell receptor beta chain was determined in a study of OX40 agonist ivuxolimab in advanced cancers. Points from the study as a whole: The antigen specificity of the peripheral T cells (those that were expanded) was not determined.

Remarks on this clone: The antigen remains undetermined.

Sequenced by immunoSEQ multiplex PCR; TCRdb stores in-frame clones only, minus some. The top ten hold 5.5% of the sample, which has some 67,000 clones, around 80% seen once. CDR3 size: 11 residues. Germline V lookup: CDR1 MGHDK, CDR2 SYGVNS. The germline V and J ends were trimmed by 4 bases and 4 bases, with 4 bases remaining between them. The sequence was obtained from an adult with an advanced solid tumor such as melanoma, head and neck, liver or kidney cancer. V usage is TRBV25-1 and J usage is TRBJ1-2; no reliable D call. Specimen: CD4+ or CD8+ T cells sorted from blood, collected in a trial of the OX40 agonist ivuxolimab. In nucleotides, the CDR3 is TGTGCCAGCAGTGCAACCTATGGCTACACCTTC. Its protein product is CASSATYGYTF.